The T cell receptor (beta chain) described here comes from a study of cytomegalovirus exposure and HLA in healthy donors. Primers: 60 Vbeta forward and 13 Jbeta reverse. Here immunoSEQ multiplex PCR was the method, and the copy in TCRdb shows in-frame clones only, minus some. The table shows roughly 190,000 clones, with less than 85% occurring only once. V trimming: 5 bases; J trimming: 4 bases; junction bases outside the gene matches: 7. Per the germline V gene, CDR1 is PRHDT and CDR2 is FYEKMQ (reference sequence). The CDR3 has 17 residues. This TCR derives from a man aged 25 to 45 in good health and CMV-seropositive. Source material: PBMCs. The chain carries TRBV13 and TRBJ1-6, with 11 bases that match TRBD1. In nucleotides, the CDR3 is TGTGCCAGCAGCCTTGGGACAGGGGGACCATATAATTCACCCCTCCACTTT. Protein: CASSLGTGGPYNSPLHF. Variable domain in full (rest from reference TRBV13 and TRBJ1-6): AAGVIQSPRHLIKEKRETATLKCYPIPRHDTVYWYQQGPGQDPQFLISFYEKMQSDKGSIPDRFSAQQFSDYHSELNMSSLELGDSALYFCASSLGTGGPYNSPLHFGNGTRLTVT.